This T cell receptor (beta chain) was sequenced in a study of blood T cell repertoires in COVID-19. The V end was cut by 4 bases, the J end by 0 bases, with 13 bases between. There are 16 residues in the CDR3. Germline CDR1 is MNHNY and CDR2 is SVGAGI (reference sequence). This clone was counted a single time. Profiled with immunoSEQ multiplex PCR; TCRdb holds only in-frame clones, not every one. The table lists approximately 300,000 clones, over 85% of them singletons. The sample was peripheral blood. This clonotype was obtained from a woman under 40 with COVID-19, enrolled during active disease. The chain joins TRBV6-6 to TRBJ1-3; the D is unclear. CDR3 amino acids: CASSLTRKSSGNTIYF. The CDR3 DNA reads TGTGCCAGCAGTTTGACTCGGAAGAGCTCTGGAAACACCATATATTTT.